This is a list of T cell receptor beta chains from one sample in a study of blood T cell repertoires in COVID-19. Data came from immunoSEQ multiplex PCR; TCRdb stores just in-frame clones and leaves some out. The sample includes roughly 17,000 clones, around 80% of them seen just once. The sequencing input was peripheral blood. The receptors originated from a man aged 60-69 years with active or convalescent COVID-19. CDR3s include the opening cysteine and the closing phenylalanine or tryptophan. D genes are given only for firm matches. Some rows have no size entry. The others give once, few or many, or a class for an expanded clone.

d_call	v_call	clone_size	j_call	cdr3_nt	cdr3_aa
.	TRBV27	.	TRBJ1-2	TGTGCCAGCAGTTTCGGGCAGGGAAGTCTCAATGGCTACACCTTC	CASSFGQGSLNGYTF
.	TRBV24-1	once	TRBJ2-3	TGTGCCACCAGTTTTTCCGGGACAGATACGCAGTATTTT	CATSFSGTDTQYF
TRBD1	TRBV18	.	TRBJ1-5	TGTGCCAGCTCTCACAGGGGGCAGCCCCAGCATTTT	CASSHRGQPQHF
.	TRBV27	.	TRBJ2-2	TGTGCCAGCAGGTACATCAACACCGGGGAGCTGTTTTTT	CASRYINTGELFF
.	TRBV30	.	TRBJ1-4	TGTGCCTGGAGCTCCGACAACAGGGATGAAAAACTGTTTTTT	CAWSSDNRDEKLFF
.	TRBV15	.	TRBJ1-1	TGTGCCACCAGCACGAGGAGCGGGGGGAACACTGAAGCTTTCTTT	CATSTRSGGNTEAFF
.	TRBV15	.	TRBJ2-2	TGTGCCACCAGCATCCGGACAGTTAACACCGGGGAGCTGTTTTTT	CATSIRTVNTGELFF
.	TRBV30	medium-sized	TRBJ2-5	TGTGCCTGGAGTGTGGGCCTTGGGCCCCAAGAGACCCAGTACTTC	CAWSVGLGPQETQYF
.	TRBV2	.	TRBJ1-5	TGTGCCAGCAAATACCAGGGAAACAATCAGCCCCAGCATTTT	CASKYQGNNQPQHF
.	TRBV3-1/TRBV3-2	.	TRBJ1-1	TGTGCCAGCAGCCCTCCAGGGTTGGCTGAAGCTTTCTTT	CASSPPGLAEAFF
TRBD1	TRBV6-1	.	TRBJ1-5	TGTGCCAGCAGTGAAGTAGGACAGGGCAGCCAGCCCCAGCATTTT	CASSEVGQGSQPQHF
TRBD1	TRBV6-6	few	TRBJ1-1	TGTGCCAGCAGACTCGGACAGGCCGCTGAAGCTTTCTTT	CASRLGQAAEAFF
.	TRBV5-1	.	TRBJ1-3	TGCGCCAGCAGCTCGGGAGGGACAAGCCCTGGAAACACCATATATTTT	CASSSGGTSPGNTIYF
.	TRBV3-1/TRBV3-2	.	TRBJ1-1	TGTGCCAGCGGCCTACAGGTTGACACTGAAGCTTTCTTT	CASGLQVDTEAFF
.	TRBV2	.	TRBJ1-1	TGTGCCAGCAGTCGCAGGGACACTGAAGCTTTCTTT	CASSRRDTEAFF
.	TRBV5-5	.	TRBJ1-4	TGTGCCAGCAGTATACGCCGGGACATGAATGAAAAACTGTTTTTT	CASSIRRDMNEKLFF
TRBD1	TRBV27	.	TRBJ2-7	TGTGCCAGCAGGCGTAAGGGACAGGCGTCCGGAGAGCAGTACTTC	CASRRKGQASGEQYF
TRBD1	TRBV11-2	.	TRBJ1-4	TGTGCCAGCAGCCGGGACAGGGGGCCTGAAAAACTGTTTTTT	CASSRDRGPEKLFF
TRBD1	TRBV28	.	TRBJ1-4	TGTGCCAGCAGCCGCGGGGACAGGGGTAATGAAAAACTGTTTTTT	CASSRGDRGNEKLFF
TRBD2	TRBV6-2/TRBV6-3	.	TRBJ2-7	TGTGCCAGCAGTTCCCCTAGCGGGAGCAACGAGCAGTACTTC	CASSSPSGSNEQYF
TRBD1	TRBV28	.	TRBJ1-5	TGTGCCAGCAGAGACCAGGGGGGTTATAGCAATCAGCCCCAGCATTTT	CASRDQGGYSNQPQHF
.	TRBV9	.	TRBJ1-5	TGTGCCAGCAGCGAGGGGGTTTATAGCAATCAGCCCCAGCATTTT	CASSEGVYSNQPQHF
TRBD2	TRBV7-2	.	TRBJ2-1	TGTGCCAGCAGCTTACTTAAGACGACTAGCGCCCAGGGTGAGCAGTTCTTC	CASSLLKTTSAQGEQFF
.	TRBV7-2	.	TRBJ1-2	TGTGCCAGCAGCTTAGACAGTCATAACTATGGCTACACCTTC	CASSLDSHNYGYTF
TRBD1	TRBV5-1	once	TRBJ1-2	TGCGCCAGCAGCTACTCGGGACAGCCTAACTATGGCTACACCTTC	CASSYSGQPNYGYTF
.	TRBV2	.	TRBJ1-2	TGTGCCAGCAGTGAAAGAAGGCCCTCGGGTGGCGTTTATGGCTACACCTTC	CASSERRPSGGVYGYTF
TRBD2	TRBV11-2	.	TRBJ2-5	TGTGCCAGCAGCTTAGCCCCCGATGTAGCGGGGAAAGAGACCCAGTACTTC	CASSLAPDVAGKETQYF
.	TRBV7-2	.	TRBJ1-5	TGTGCCAGCAGCTTAGTAGGGGGTAATCAGCCCCAGCATTTT	CASSLVGGNQPQHF
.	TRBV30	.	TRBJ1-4	TGTGCCTGGAGTACGCCGATGAGTGAAAAACTGTTTTTT	CAWSTPMSEKLFF
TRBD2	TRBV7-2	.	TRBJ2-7	TGTGCCAGCAGCTATGGACTAGCGGGGGAAGAGCAGTACTTC	CASSYGLAGEEQYF
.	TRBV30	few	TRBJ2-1	TGTGCCTGGAGCCACCCGGGGGTAAGGGACAATGAGCAGTTCTTC	CAWSHPGVRDNEQFF
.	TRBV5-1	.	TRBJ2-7	TGCGCCAGCAGCCTCCACCACGACCGGGGGTCGGAGCAGTACTTC	CASSLHHDRGSEQYF
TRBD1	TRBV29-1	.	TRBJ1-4	TGCAGCGCAAAACAGGGGGAAAAACTGTTTTTT	CSAKQGEKLFF
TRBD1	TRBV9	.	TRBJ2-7	TGTGCCAGCAGCGGGACCCAGGGGGACAGGTTATACGAGCAGTACTTC	CASSGTQGDRLYEQYF
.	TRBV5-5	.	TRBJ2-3	TGTGCCAGCCTGAGTAGCACAGATACGCAGTATTTT	CASLSSTDTQYF
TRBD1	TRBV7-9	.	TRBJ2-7	TGTGCCAGCAGCGCGGGACAGGGGTTCGGCGAGCAGTACTTC	CASSAGQGFGEQYF
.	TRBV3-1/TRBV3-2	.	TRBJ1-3	TGTGCCAGCAGCCAAGATCCAGGGCCCTCTGGAAACACCATATATTTT	CASSQDPGPSGNTIYF
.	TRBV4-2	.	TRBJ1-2	TGTGCCAGCAGCCAGGAGGTCCTTGACTATGGCTACACCTTC	CASSQEVLDYGYTF
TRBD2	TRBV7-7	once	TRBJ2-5	TGTGCCAGCAGCACGGGACTAGCTCAAGAGACCCAGTACTTC	CASSTGLAQETQYF
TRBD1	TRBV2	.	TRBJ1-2	TGTGCCAGCAGGAGGGACAGGGAGGGCTACACCTTC	CASRRDREGYTF
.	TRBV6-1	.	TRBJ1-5	TGTGCCAGCAGTGAACGGGGGGCCGGGAATCAGCCCCAGCATTTT	CASSERGAGNQPQHF
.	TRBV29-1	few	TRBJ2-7	TGCAGCGTTGAAAACCCTGAGAGCACCTACGAGCAGTACTTC	CSVENPESTYEQYF
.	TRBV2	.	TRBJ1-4	TGTGCCAGCAGTGAAGCGGATAACAGGGTAGAGGAAAAACTGTTTTTT	CASSEADNRVEEKLFF
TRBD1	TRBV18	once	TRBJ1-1	TGTGCCAGCTCAAAGGGACAGGGCACTGAAGCTTTCTTT	CASSKGQGTEAFF
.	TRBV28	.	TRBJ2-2	TGTGCCAGCAGTTTCAGTGGGGAGCTGTTTTTT	CASSFSGELFF